The present T cell receptor beta chain was sequenced within a study of blood T cells in healthy people across ages. Combining a sample-barcoded 5' primer with a J-beta primer mix, a second PCR ran for about 6 to 12 cycles. TCRdb analysed the 5' RACE reads with MiXCR anew, one entry per CDR3 protein. The sample includes roughly 800,000 distinct CDR3 sequences, approximately 24% of them seen just once. Per germline, CDR1 KGHSH and CDR2 LQKENI. This CDR3 comprises 16 residues. Isolation yielded PBMCs, at least 7 million per sample, in every case. These data also formed part of another study, on T cells of mothers and their children. In that study: An overlap that was slightly higher, though non-significant, was seen in related mother-child pairs versus unrelated pairs.

The sample comprised blood. The chain uses TRBV18 and TRBJ2-5, with 8 bases aligning to TRBD1. The J call may be wrong; the DNA end is better matched by TRBJ2-1. This clonotype was obtained from a boy aged 5-17 years in good health. The CDR3 sequence: CASSPPGTGAYNEQFF. CDR3 bases: TGTGCCAGCTCACCACCGGGGACAGGTGCCTACAATGAGCAGTTCTTC.